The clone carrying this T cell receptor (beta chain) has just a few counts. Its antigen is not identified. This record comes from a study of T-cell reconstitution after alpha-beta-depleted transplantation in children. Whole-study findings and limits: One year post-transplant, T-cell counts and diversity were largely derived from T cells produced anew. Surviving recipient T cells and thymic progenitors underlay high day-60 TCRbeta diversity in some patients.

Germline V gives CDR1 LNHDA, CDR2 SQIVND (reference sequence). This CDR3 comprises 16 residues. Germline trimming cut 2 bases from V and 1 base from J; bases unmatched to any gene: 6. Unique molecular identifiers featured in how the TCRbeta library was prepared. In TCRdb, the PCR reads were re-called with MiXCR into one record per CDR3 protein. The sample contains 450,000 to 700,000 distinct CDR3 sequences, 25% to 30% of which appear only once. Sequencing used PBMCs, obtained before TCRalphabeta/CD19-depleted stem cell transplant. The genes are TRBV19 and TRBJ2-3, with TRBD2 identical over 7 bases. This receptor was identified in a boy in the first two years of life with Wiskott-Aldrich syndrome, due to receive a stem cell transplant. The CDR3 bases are TGTGCCAGTAGTATACGCGGGGAGGGAGGCACAGATACGCAGTATTTT. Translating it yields CASSIRGEGGTDTQYF.